This is a list of T cell receptor beta chains from one sample in a study of CD8 T cells in ankylosing spondylitis. A single record per CDR3 protein comes from TCRdb applying MiXCR to the 5' RACE reads. Seen here are about 220,000 distinct CDR3 sequences, roughly a tenth observed once, and the top ten hold over 20%. Sequencing used blood, either unsorted or a sorted T cell fraction (not recorded which). Every receptor here comes from a male donor with ankylosing spondylitis or in good health (not recorded which). Each CDR3 is given with its conserved first and last residue. The D gene is left open where the match is weak. Not all rows give a size; the values are once, few, many and, for expanded clones, a class.

clone size	V gene	D gene	J gene	CDR3 protein	CDR3 DNA
few	TRBV10-3	TRBD1	TRBJ1-1	CAISAEGADTEAFF	TGTGCCATCAGTGCGGAGGGGGCGGACACTGAAGCTTTCTTT
many	TRBV28	-	TRBJ1-1	CASSIFGGSEAFF	TGTGCCAGCTCTATATTCGGGGGATCTGAAGCTTTCTTT
many	TRBV12-3/TRBV12-4	TRBD2	TRBJ2-2	CASSQREYTGELFF	TGTGCCAGCAGCCAGCGGGAGTACACCGGGGAGCTGTTTTTT
few	TRBV19	-	TRBJ2-1	CASSIPGGIGWDEQFF	TGTGCCAGTAGTATCCCCGGGGGAATAGGCTGGGATGAGCAGTTCTTC
few	TRBV28	-	TRBJ1-2	CASRGLSNYGYTF	TGTGCCAGCCGGGGCCTATCTAACTATGGCTACACCTTC
-	TRBV5-6	-	TRBJ1-6	CASSLGSREGPLHF	TGTGCCAGCAGCTTGGGGAGTCGGGAGGGACCCCTCCACTTT
many	TRBV12-3/TRBV12-4	-	TRBJ2-7	CASSLQSLEEQYF	TGTGCCAGCAGCTTACAGAGTCTCGAAGAGCAGTACTTC
many	TRBV6-6	-	TRBJ1-2	CASTGGVGYTF	TGTGCCAGCACTGGCGGGGTAGGCTACACCTTC
many	TRBV4-2	-	TRBJ1-4	CASSQDPMAGEKLFF	TGTGCCAGCAGCCAAGATCCAATGGCGGGTGAAAAACTGTTTTTT
-	TRBV3-1	-	TRBJ2-5	CASSQDSTGSEETQYF	TGTGCCAGCAGCCAAGATAGTACAGGTTCGGAAGAGACCCAGTACTTC
-	TRBV12-3/TRBV12-4	TRBD1	TRBJ2-3	CASRLTGGWAHTQYF	TGTGCCAGCAGGTTAACAGGGGGCTGGGCACATACGCAGTATTTT
few	TRBV5-5	-	TRBJ2-7	CASSLDPGDISYEQYF	TGTGCCAGCAGCTTGGATCCAGGGGATATCTCCTACGAGCAGTACTTC
many	TRBV24-1	TRBD1	TRBJ1-1	CATSEAAGTGGNRNTEAFF	TGTGCCACCAGTGAAGCAGCCGGGACAGGGGGTAACAGGAACACTGAAGCTTTCTTT
few	TRBV7-9	TRBD1	TRBJ1-3	CASSFGAGGSSGNTIYF	TGTGCCAGCAGCTTCGGGGCAGGGGGATCGTCTGGAAACACCATATATTTT
many	TRBV20-1	-	TRBJ1-1	CSARDSAGARSTEAFF	TGCAGTGCTAGAGATTCGGCGGGAGCAAGGAGCACTGAAGCTTTCTTT
many	TRBV20-1	-	TRBJ2-6	CSAIPSAGANVLTF	TGCAGTGCCATCCCTAGCGCCGGGGCCAACGTCCTGACTTTC
many	TRBV12-3/TRBV12-4	-	TRBJ1-2	CASSFSPSKGLNYGYTF	TGTGCCAGCAGTTTCTCCCCTTCTAAGGGCCTTAACTATGGCTACACCTTC
many	TRBV5-5	-	TRBJ2-7	CASSLGPGISYEQYF	TGTGCCAGCAGCTTGGGACCAGGCATTTCCTACGAGCAGTACTTC
many	TRBV30	-	TRBJ1-1	CAWRRDTGITEAFF	TGTGCCTGGAGGCGGGACACAGGCATTACCGAAGCTTTCTTT
-	TRBV18	TRBD1	TRBJ2-7	CASSPPDRGSYEQYF	TGTGCCAGCTCACCCCCGGACAGGGGCTCCTACGAGCAGTACTTC
-	TRBV7-9	TRBD2	TRBJ2-1	CASTSLAGDNEQFF	TGTGCCAGCACCTCTCTAGCGGGGGACAATGAGCAGTTCTTC
few	TRBV18	TRBD1	TRBJ1-5	CASSPGTGDQPQHF	TGTGCCAGCTCACCAGGGACAGGGGATCAGCCCCAGCATTTT
few	TRBV4-1	-	TRBJ1-2	CASSRGEGYGYTF	TGCGCCAGCAGCCGTGGTGAGGGCTATGGCTACACCTTC
many	TRBV2	-	TRBJ1-2	CASSEVDSYGYTF	TGTGCCAGCAGTGAAGTGGACAGCTATGGCTACACCTTC
-	TRBV3-1	-	TRBJ1-2	CASSQQGICTF	TGTGCCAGCAGCCAACAGGGAATTTGCACCTTC
many	TRBV11-3	-	TRBJ1-3	CASRRESRNTIYF	TGTGCCAGCAGACGGGAGTCGCGAAACACCATATATTTT
many	TRBV20-1	-	TRBJ1-4	CSASSAVTNEKLFF	TGCAGTGCTAGCTCGGCAGTGACTAATGAAAAACTGTTTTTT
many	TRBV24-1	-	TRBJ2-2	CATSDFLAGELFF	TGTGCCACCAGTGATTTCCTCGCCGGGGAGCTGTTTTTT
-	TRBV12-3/TRBV12-4	TRBD2	TRBJ2-5	CASGGGVGETQYF	TGTGCCTCCGGGGGAGGGGTCGGGGAGACCCAGTACTTC
many	TRBV27	-	TRBJ1-5	CASRGVAQPQHF	TGTGCCAGCAGGGGGGTTGCTCAGCCCCAGCATTTT
-	TRBV10-3	TRBD1	TRBJ1-2	CAIRFGQGAAGYTF	TGTGCCATCAGATTCGGACAGGGGGCCGCTGGCTACACCTTC
many	TRBV12-3/TRBV12-4	-	TRBJ1-5	CASSLAGKQPQHF	TGTGCCAGCAGTTTAGCGGGGAAACAGCCCCAGCATTTT
many	TRBV20-1	TRBD1	TRBJ2-1	CSARDLGQGSYNEQFF	TGCAGTGCTAGAGATCTCGGACAGGGCTCCTACAATGAGCAGTTCTTC
many	TRBV2	-	TRBJ1-5	CASSESENSNQPQHF	TGTGCCAGCAGTGAATCCGAGAATAGCAATCAGCCCCAGCATTTT
many	TRBV7-2	TRBD2	TRBJ2-5	CASSLGLVGRETQYF	TGTGCCAGCAGCCTGGGACTAGTGGGTCGAGAGACCCAGTACTTC
many	TRBV20-1	-	TRBJ1-6	CSAAPGVRSPLHF	TGCAGTGCTGCCCCGGGAGTTCGGTCACCCCTCCACTTT
many	TRBV28	TRBD2	TRBJ2-7	CASSTRGLAVSYEQYF	TGTGCCAGCAGCACCCGGGGACTAGCGGTTTCCTACGAGCAGTACTTC